This record concerns one T cell receptor beta chain sequence. Its antigen is as yet unknown. These data come from a study of a mutant IDH1 vaccine in newly diagnosed glioma. Study observations and caveats: Vaccine-induced responses were seen in about 93% of patients, spanning several MHC alleles.

The time point here: week 11, during vaccination. The study gave 300 ug of mutant IDH1 20-mer peptide per vaccine dose, with topical imiquimod. Donors had new IDH1-mutant astrocytomas of WHO grade 3 or 4 (ATRX-lost). The CDR3 length is 16 residues. Germline-derived CDR1 and CDR2 are MGHRA and YSYEKL. V was trimmed by 3 bases and J by 1 base, leaving 14 bases between them. The repertoire was sequenced with immunoSEQ multiplex PCR; TCRdb's copy has only in-frame clones and lacks some. The sample includes roughly 120,000 clones, roughly nine tenths seen only once; the top ten take roughly 0.65%. The receptor was derived from a woman in her forties or fifties with glioma. The chain couples TRBV4-1 to TRBJ2-3; no clear D gene. The source was PBMCs, collected from a glioma patient whose treatment included an IDH1 peptide vaccine. CDR3: CASSHEEAERTDTQYF. In DNA, the CDR3 is TGCGCCAGCAGCCATGAAGAGGCAGAGCGCACAGATACGCAGTATTTT.